These 25 T cell receptor beta chains share one sample of origin, sequenced in a study of blood T cells in healthy people across ages. For the second PCR, which ran for roughly 6 to 12 cycles, a sample-barcoded 5' primer and a J-beta primer mix were used. MiXCR, applied by TCRdb to the 5' RACE reads, yields one record per CDR3 protein. The table has about 730,000 distinct CDR3 sequences, roughly 43% seen once. Sequencing input: blood. The receptors come from an older woman in good health.

V and J are TRBV5-1 and TRBJ1-2; weak D call: TRBD1 (5 bases). With 4 bases removed from V and 5 bases from J, the gap between germline ends came to 12 bases. This CDR3 has 13 residues. The V gene's germline CDR1 is SGHRS and CDR2 YFSETQ. CDR3 region: CASSVSGGYGYTF. The CDR3 bases are TGCGCCAGCAGCGTGAGCGGGGGTTATGGCTACACCTTC.

This chain uses TRBV7-3 with TRBJ1-5; 7 positions match TRBD1. The CDR3 covers 15 residues. After removal of 9 bases from V and 2 bases from J, the junction contained 10 bases not matched to a gene. Germline values: CDR1 SGHTA, CDR2 FQGTGA. CDR3 coding DNA: TGTGCCAGTTTTTACAGGGGAGAGGGCAATCAGCCCCAGCATTTT. Residues: CASFYRGEGNQPQHF. The full variable domain, in which reference TRBV7-3 and TRBJ1-5 provide the parts outside the CDR3, is GAGVSQTPSNKVTEKGKYVELRCDPISGHTALYWYRQSLGQGPEFLIYFQGTGAADDSGLPNDRFFAVRPEGSVSTLKIQRTERGDSAVYLCASFYRGEGNQPQHFGDGTRLSIL.

The chain employs TRBV18 and TRBJ2-7, with D perhaps TRBD1 or TRBD2 (5 bases each). V was shortened by 5 bases and J by 5 bases, with 16 bases between the two germline ends. The CDR3 is 14 amino acids. CDR1 is KGHSH and CDR2 is LQKENI in the germline V gene. CDR3 DNA: TGTGCCAGCTCAACCCTCCGGGGACGTGACGAGCAGTACTTC. Its translation is CASSTLRGRDEQYF.

This clonotype appeared a single time. This rearrangement joins TRBV20-1 to TRBJ1-5, with a weak D call TRBD1 (5 bases). Germline V gene sequence: CDR1 DFQATT, CDR2 SNEGSKA (reference sequence). This CDR3 comprises 20 residues. V lost 0 bases, J lost 6 bases, and 30 bases lay in between. CDR3 region: CSARDSGTAEAWFLGQPQHF. CDR3 bases: TGCAGTGCTAGAGATTCCGGGACTGCTGAGGCGTGGTTTCTGGGTCAGCCCCAGCATTTT.

This chain links TRBV6-2 or TRBV6-3 with TRBJ2-3; D is perhaps TRBD1 (5 bases). V was cut by 0 bases and J by 4 bases, with 14 bases left in between. This CDR3 is 16 amino acids long. Germline V gene data show CDR1 as MNHEY and CDR2 as SVGEGT. The CDR3: CASSYSGAAFADTQYF. CDR3 coding DNA: TGTGCCAGCAGTTACTCAGGGGCCGCGTTTGCAGATACGCAGTATTTT.

The rearrangement uses TRBV18 and TRBJ2-5; maybe TRBD2 (5 bases). The last part of the DNA fits TRBJ2-7 better; the J call may be wrong. This CDR3 spans 15 amino acids. CDR1 KGHSH and CDR2 LQKENI come from the germline V gene. The CDR3 nucleotides read TGTGCCAGCTCACTCAGAGGGAATGAGGTGAACGAGCAGTACTTC. It translates to CASSLRGNEVNEQYF.

This chain uses TRBV5-1 with TRBJ2-5; D gene unclear. Gene TRBJ2-7 matches the end of the DNA better, so the J call may be wrong. The CDR3 consists of 15 residues. In germline, CDR1 is SGHRS, CDR2 YFSETQ. The CDR3 protein is CASSLRVTQPYEQYF. The CDR3 DNA follows: TGCGCCAGCAGCTTAAGGGTTACCCAACCCTACGAGCAGTACTTC.

The chain couples TRBV6-2 or TRBV6-3 to TRBJ2-7; D assignment may be TRBD1 or TRBD2 (6 bases each). This CDR3 has 16 residues. Germline V gene data show CDR1 as MNHEY and CDR2 as SVGEGT. Trimming removed 9 bases from V and 2 bases from J, with 23 bases in between. The CDR3: CASTRGPFHHPYEQYF. DNA of the CDR3: TGTGCCAGTACCCGGGGGCCATTTCACCACCCCTACGAGCAGTACTTC.

The rearrangement joins TRBV20-1 to TRBJ2-7; tentative D call: TRBD2 (5 bases). Germline CDR1 and CDR2: DFQATT and SNEGSKA (reference sequence). CDR3 size: 12 residues. The germline V and J ends were trimmed by 7 bases and 7 bases, with 17 bases remaining between them. CDR3 DNA: TGCAGTGTTGGCCGGCTCGGGGATGAGCAGTACTTC. Encoded protein: CSVGRLGDEQYF.

This clonotype has just a few counts. The V and J genes are TRBV20-1 and TRBJ1-6; 9 nucleotides match TRBD1. The CDR3 totals 14 residues. The germline V gene has CDR1 DFQATT and CDR2 SNEGSKA (reference sequence). V lost 3 bases and J lost 7; bases outside the gene matches: 4. The CDR3 here is CSARPGTGNSPLHF. CDR3 coding DNA: TGCAGTGCTAGGCCCGGGACAGGGAATTCACCCCTCCACTTT.

The V call is TRBV3-1, the J call TRBJ1-1; D unresolved. Germline assignment: CDR1 LGHDT and CDR2 YNNKEL (reference sequence). The V end lost 3 bases, the J end lost 1 base, and 12 bases lay between the germline ends. This CDR3 is built from 15 residues. The CDR3 protein is CASSQSQLGNTEAFF. The CDR3 coding sequence is TGTGCCAGCAGCCAGAGTCAGTTAGGGAACACTGAAGCTTTCTTT. Combining the CDR3 with reference TRBV3-1 and TRBJ1-1 gives the whole variable domain DTAVSQTPKYLVTQMGNDKSIKCEQNLGHDTMYWYKQDSKKFLKIMFSYNNKELIINETVPNRFSPKSPDKAHLNLHINSLELGDSAVYFCASSQSQLGNTEAFFGQGTRLTVV.

This chain joins TRBV20-1 and TRBJ1-2; D is uncertain. In germline, CDR1 is DFQATT, CDR2 SNEGSKA (reference sequence). Trimming shortened V by 3 bases and J by 6 bases, and 14 bases separated the two germline ends. The CDR3 is made up of 13 amino acids. CDR3 in DNA: TGCAGTGCTAGGGAGGAGTTAGGGAATGGCTACACCTTC. It specifies CSAREELGNGYTF.

The chain joins TRBV30 to TRBJ2-5; D uncertain. CDR1 and CDR2 from the germline V gene are GTSNPN and SVGIG (reference sequence). V was clipped by 1 base and J by 5 bases, with 11 bases between them. The CDR3 sequence is 13 residues long. The DNA for the CDR3 is TGTGCCTGGAGTGCCCTGGGTCCGGAGACCCAGTACTTC. Protein: CAWSALGPETQYF.

The gene calls are TRBV29-1 and TRBJ2-1; possible D gene TRBD1, 5 bases. Between the trimmed V and J ends, which lost 7 bases and 4 bases, there was a span of 11 bases. Germline V gene sequence: CDR1 SQVTM, CDR2 ANQGSEA. The CDR3 has 12 residues. The DNA for the CDR3 is TGCAGCGGAAACAGGCTTTACAATGAGCAGTTCTTC. As protein: CSGNRLYNEQFF.

With respect to this clonotype: This may come from a read error, since a much larger clone is one base off. The gene calls are TRBV4-2 and TRBJ2-1, with TRBD2 as a possible D gene (6 bases). This CDR3 region has 16 residues. CDR1 and CDR2 (germline): LGHNA, YNFKEQ. The DNA for the CDR3 is TGTGCCAGCAGCCAAGTAGGCGCGGGGAGAAACAAGGAGCAGTTCTTC. Protein product: CASSQVGAGRNKEQFF.

The J gene is TRBJ2-7, the V gene TRBV27; 14 bases agree with TRBD2. V lost 0 bases and J lost 2; bases outside the gene matches: 6. CDR3 size: 18 residues. Per germline, CDR1 MNHEY and CDR2 SMNVEV (reference sequence). The CDR3 coding sequence is TGTGCCAGCAGTTTATCCTACGTGGGACTAGCGGGAGCCTACGAGCAGTACTTC. Protein sequence: CASSLSYVGLAGAYEQYF.

This clonotype came up a few times. The V and J genes are TRBV5-6 and TRBJ1-1, with TRBD1 matching over 8 bases. The V and J ends lost 4 bases and 3 bases, in that order; junction bases with no gene match: 5. The CDR3 covers 14 residues. In germline, CDR1 is SGHDT, CDR2 YYEEEE. CDR3 loop: CASSNTGGDTEAFF. CDR3 bases: TGTGCCAGCAGCAACACAGGGGGTGACACTGAAGCTTTCTTT.

The chain carries TRBV5-1 and TRBJ2-2; D gene unclear. The V gene's germline CDR1 is SGHRS and CDR2 YFSETQ. V was pared by 0 bases and J by 5 bases, with 8 bases between. CDR3 length equals 14 residues. This CDR3 is CASSLEPLTGELFF. CDR3 bases: TGCGCCAGCAGCTTGGAGCCGCTAACCGGGGAGCTGTTTTTT. The whole variable domain, remainder taken from reference TRBV5-1 and TRBJ2-2, is KAGVTQTPRYLIKTRGQQVTLSCSPISGHRSVSWYQQTPGQGLQFLFEYFSETQRNKGNFPGRFSGRQFSNSRSEMNVSTLELGDSALYLCASSLEPLTGELFFGEGSRLTVL.

To note about this clonotype: A much larger clone lies one base from this, so it may be a read error. CDR3 coding DNA: TGCAGCGTTGAAGGGGGGGAAGCGGGTGCCTACAATGAGCAGTACTTC. It translates to CSVEGGEAGAYNEQYF. The J gene is TRBJ2-1, the V gene TRBV29-1; TRBD2 might be the D (6 bases). The end of the DNA is better explained by TRBJ2-7, so the J call may be wrong. Per germline, CDR1 SQVTM and CDR2 ANQGSEA. This CDR3 has 16 residues.

This clonotype came up once. A much larger clonotype is one base distant, so this may be a read error. This chain connects TRBV7-2 to TRBJ2-4; D gene unclear. This CDR3 is 12 amino acids long. V lost 1 base and J 9 bases, leaving 7 bases between the germline ends. Per the germline V gene, CDR1 is SGHTA and CDR2 is FQGNSA. The DNA for the CDR3 is TGTGCCAGCAGCTTAGAGAGAAGCATTCAGTACTTC. Its protein is CASSLERSIQYF.

V is TRBV7-3 and J is TRBJ2-5, with 9 bases that match TRBD2. This CDR3 region has 16 residues. With V trimmed by 0 bases and J by 1 base, 3 bases remained unmatched. Germline V gene sequence: CDR1 SGHTA, CDR2 FQGTGA. CDR3 sequence (DNA): TGTGCCAGCAGCTTAACAGCGGGGGGAGTCCAAGAGACCCAGTACTTC. This gives the protein CASSLTAGGVQETQYF.

This clonotype was seen only a few times. The chain carries TRBV20-1 and TRBJ2-1; 12 nucleotides align to TRBD2. V dropped 6 bases and J dropped 7; count of bases not matched to a gene: 7. The CDR3 runs 14 residues. Germline CDR1 DFQATT, CDR2 SNEGSKA (reference sequence). For the CDR3, the DNA is TGCAGTGCGGGAAGGACTAGCGGGGCTAATGAGCAGTTCTTC. Translation gives CSAGRTSGANEQFF.

This clonotype appeared a few times. The V and J genes are TRBV11-3 and TRBJ2-1, with TRBD2 matching 13 bases. CDR3 length: 16 amino acids. Trimming at V came to 4 bases and at J to 9 bases, leaving 9 bases not matched to a gene. Germline CDR1 and CDR2: SGHNT and YENEEA. The CDR3 DNA is TGTGCCAGCAGCTCGACTAGCGGGAGGCCATCACTTGAGCAGTTCTTC. Translated, it gives CASSSTSGRPSLEQFF.

This clonotype was seen more than once but under ten times. The chain combines TRBV7-2 with TRBJ2-3, with no clear D. Trimming pared 3 bases from V and 1 base from J, leaving 8 bases between. Germline V CDR1 and CDR2: SGHTA, FQGNSA. The CDR3 is 14 amino acids. The DNA for the CDR3 is TGTGCCAGCAGCTTGGTGATTGGCACAGATACGCAGTATTTT. Its translation is CASSLVIGTDTQYF.

In the case of this clonotype: Compared with germline, one end of the junction differs, possibly owing to a read error. The V gene is TRBV18, the J gene TRBJ2-6; 9 nucleotides align to TRBD1. The length of the CDR3 is 20 residues. The germline V gene has CDR1 KGHSH and CDR2 LQKENI. This CDR3 reads CASSTTGGRTRSTGTNVLTF. DNA of the CDR3: TGTGCCAGCTCGACCACAGGGGGCAGGACTAGATCGACTGGGACCAACGTCCTGACTTTC. Variable domain in full (rest from reference TRBV18 and TRBJ2-6): NAGVMQNPRHLVRRRGQEARLRCSPMKGHSHVYWYRQLPEEGLKFMVYLQKENIIDESGMPKERFSAEFPKEGPSILRIQQVVRGDSAAYFCASSTTGGRTRSTGTNVLTFGAGSRLTVL.